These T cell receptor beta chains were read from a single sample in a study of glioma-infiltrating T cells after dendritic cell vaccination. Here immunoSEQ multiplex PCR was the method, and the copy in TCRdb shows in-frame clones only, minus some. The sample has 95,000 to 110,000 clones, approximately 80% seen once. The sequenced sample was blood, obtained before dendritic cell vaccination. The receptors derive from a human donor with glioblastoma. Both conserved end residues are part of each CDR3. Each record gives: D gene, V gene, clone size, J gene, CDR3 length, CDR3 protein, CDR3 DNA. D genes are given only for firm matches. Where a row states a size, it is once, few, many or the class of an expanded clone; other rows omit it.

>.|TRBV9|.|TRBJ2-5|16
CASSKTHSRGQETQYF
TGTGCCAGCAGCAAGACTCATTCCCGAGGGCAAGAGACCCAGTACTTC
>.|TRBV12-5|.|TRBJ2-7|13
CASGFTPLVEQYF
TGTGCTAGTGGTTTCACACCCCTCGTCGAGCAGTACTTC
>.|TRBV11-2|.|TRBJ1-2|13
CASSGGGNYGYTF
TGTGCCAGCAGCGGCGGGGGTAACTATGGCTACACCTTC
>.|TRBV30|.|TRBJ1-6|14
CAWSGLAKLITLHF
TGTGCCTGGAGTGGACTCGCGAAGCTTATAACCCTCCACTTT
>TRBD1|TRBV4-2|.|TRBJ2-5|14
CASSHRDSRETQYF
TGTGCCAGCAGCCACCGGGACAGTCGAGAGACCCAGTACTTC
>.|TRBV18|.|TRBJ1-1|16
CASSHLTGPTNTEAFF
TGTGCCAGCTCACACCTTACAGGGCCGACTAACACTGAAGCTTTCTTT
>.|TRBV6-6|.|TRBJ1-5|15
CASSYTTGSNQPQHF
TGTGCCAGCAGTTATACCACAGGGTCCAATCAGCCCCAGCATTTT
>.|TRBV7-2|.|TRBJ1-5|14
CASSLSRWQQPQHF
TGTGCCAGCAGCTTAAGCAGGTGGCAACAGCCCCAGCATTTT
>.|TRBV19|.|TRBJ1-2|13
CASSMPRNYGYTF
TGTGCCAGTAGTATGCCCAGGAACTATGGCTACACCTTC
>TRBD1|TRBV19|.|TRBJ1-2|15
CASSRTGTGGDGYTF
TGTGCCAGTAGTAGAACCGGGACAGGGGGCGATGGCTACACCTTC
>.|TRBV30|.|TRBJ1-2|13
CAWNPREAYGYTF
TGTGCCTGGAACCCACGGGAGGCGTATGGCTACACCTTC
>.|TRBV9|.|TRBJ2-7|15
CASSVNSGTWYEQYF
TGTGCCAGCAGCGTAAATTCGGGGACATGGTACGAGCAGTACTTC
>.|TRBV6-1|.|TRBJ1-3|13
CARGGVRGNTIYF
TGTGCCCGGGGGGGGGTGAGAGGAAACACCATATATTTT
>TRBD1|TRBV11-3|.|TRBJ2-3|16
CASSPGQGGSTDTQYF
TGTGCCAGCAGTCCCGGACAGGGGGGTAGCACAGATACGCAGTATTTT
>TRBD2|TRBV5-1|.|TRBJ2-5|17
CASSLDPSGGAGETQYF
TGCGCCAGCAGCTTGGACCCTAGCGGGGGGGCTGGGGAGACCCAGTACTTC
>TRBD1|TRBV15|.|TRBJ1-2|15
CATSSMDRGLDGYTF
TGTGCCACCAGCAGTATGGACAGGGGGCTGGATGGCTACACCTTC
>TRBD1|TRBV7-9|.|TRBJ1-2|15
CASSRGTGGVYGYTF
TGTGCCAGCAGCCGCGGGACAGGGGGCGTCTATGGCTACACCTTC
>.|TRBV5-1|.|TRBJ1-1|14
CASQSRTLNTEAFF
TGCGCCAGCCAGTCCAGGACTCTGAACACTGAAGCTTTCTTT
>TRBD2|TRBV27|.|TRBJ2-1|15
CASSLSGGAGHEQFF
TGTGCCAGCAGTCTCAGCGGGGGGGCCGGTCATGAGCAGTTCTTC
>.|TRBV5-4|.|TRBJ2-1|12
CASSLDRDEQFF
TGTGCCAGCAGCTTGGACCGGGATGAGCAGTTCTTC
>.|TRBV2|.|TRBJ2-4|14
CASILERAKNIQYF
TGTGCCAGCATACTCGAGAGAGCCAAAAACATTCAGTACTTC
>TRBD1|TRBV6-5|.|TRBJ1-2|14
CASRLGQGNYGYTF
TGTGCCAGCAGGCTGGGACAGGGGAACTATGGCTACACCTTC
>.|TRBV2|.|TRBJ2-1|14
CASRPDSSYNEQFF
TGTGCCAGCAGACCGGACAGCTCCTACAATGAGCAGTTCTTC
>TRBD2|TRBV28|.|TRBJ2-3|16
CASSWTSGGRTDTQYF
TGTGCCAGCAGTTGGACTAGCGGGGGGAGGACAGATACGCAGTATTTT
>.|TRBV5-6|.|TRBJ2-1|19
CASSSYSSGGPLGVNEQFF
TGTGCCAGCAGTTCGTATAGCTCCGGCGGCCCCCTCGGTGTTAATGAGCAGTTCTTC
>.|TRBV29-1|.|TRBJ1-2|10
CSVETGGYTF
TGCAGCGTTGAAACAGGTGGCTACACCTTC
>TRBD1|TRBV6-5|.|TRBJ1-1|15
CASSLLRQGRTEAFF
TGTGCCAGCAGTTTACTACGACAGGGGAGGACTGAAGCTTTCTTT
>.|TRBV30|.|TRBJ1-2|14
CAWNPTGPSYGYTF
TGTGCCTGGAACCCGACAGGCCCGTCCTATGGCTACACCTTC
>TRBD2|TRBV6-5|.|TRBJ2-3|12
CASSPQRGTQYF
TGTGCCAGCAGTCCTCAGCGGGGAACGCAGTATTTT
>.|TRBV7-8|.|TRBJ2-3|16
CASSLLLAAGTDTQYF
TGTGCCAGCAGCTTATTATTAGCGGCGGGCACAGATACGCAGTATTTT
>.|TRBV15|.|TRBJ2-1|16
CATSRTPGGALDEQFF
TGTGCCACCAGCAGAACCCCGGGGGGCGCATTGGATGAGCAGTTCTTC
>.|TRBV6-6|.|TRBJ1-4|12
CASSAPGGKLFF
TGTGCCAGCAGTGCCCCCGGGGGAAAACTGTTTTTT
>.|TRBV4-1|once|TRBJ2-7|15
CASSQDTPRNYEQYF
TGCGCCAGCAGCCAAGATACGCCCAGAAACTACGAGCAGTACTTC
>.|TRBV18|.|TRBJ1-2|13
CASSPRTDYGYTF
TGTGCCAGCTCACCTAGGACAGACTATGGCTACACCTTC
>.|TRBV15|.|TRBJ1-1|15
CATSRGQTRNTEAFF
TGTGCCACCAGCAGGGGGCAGACCCGGAACACTGAAGCTTTCTTT
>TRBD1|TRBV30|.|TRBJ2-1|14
CAWSPGTGVGEQFF
TGTGCCTGGAGTCCCGGGACAGGGGTAGGTGAGCAGTTCTTC
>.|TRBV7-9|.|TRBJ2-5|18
CASSDYVGYIQSQETQYF
TGTGCCAGCAGCGACTACGTGGGTTACATCCAATCCCAGGAGACCCAGTACTTC
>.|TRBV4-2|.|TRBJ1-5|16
CASSQGGEVGQRPQHF
TGTGCCAGCAGCCAAGGGGGGGAAGTCGGCCAGCGGCCCCAGCATTTT
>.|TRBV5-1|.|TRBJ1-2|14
CASSLASWGSGYTF
TGCGCCAGCAGCTTGGCTTCCTGGGGCTCCGGCTACACCTTC
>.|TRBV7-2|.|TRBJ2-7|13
CASSSMNRDEQYF
TGTGCCAGCAGCTCCATGAACAGGGACGAGCAGTACTTC
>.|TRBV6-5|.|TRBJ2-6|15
CASSYSGSGANVLTF
TGTGCCAGCAGTTATTCAGGCTCTGGGGCCAACGTCCTGACTTTC
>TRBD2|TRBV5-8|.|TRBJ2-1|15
CASSGPGGPYNEQFF
TGTGCCAGCAGCGGGCCGGGGGGGCCCTACAATGAGCAGTTCTTC
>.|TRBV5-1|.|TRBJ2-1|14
CASSLAGYDNEQFF
TGCGCCAGCAGCTTGGCCGGTTATGACAATGAGCAGTTCTTC
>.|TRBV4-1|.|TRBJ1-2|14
CASSQGTGHYGYTF
TGCGCCAGCAGCCAAGGAACAGGACACTATGGCTACACCTTC
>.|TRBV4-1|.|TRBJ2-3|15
CASSLGLPGRDTQYF
TGCGCCAGCAGCCTCGGGCTCCCCGGGAGAGATACGCAGTATTTT
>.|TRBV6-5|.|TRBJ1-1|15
CASSYSRGGNTEAFF
TGTGCCAGCAGTTACTCAAGGGGTGGGAACACTGAAGCTTTCTTT
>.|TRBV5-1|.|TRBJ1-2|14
CASSLEGLQPDYTF
TGCGCCAGCAGCTTGGAGGGACTGCAACCAGACTACACCTTC